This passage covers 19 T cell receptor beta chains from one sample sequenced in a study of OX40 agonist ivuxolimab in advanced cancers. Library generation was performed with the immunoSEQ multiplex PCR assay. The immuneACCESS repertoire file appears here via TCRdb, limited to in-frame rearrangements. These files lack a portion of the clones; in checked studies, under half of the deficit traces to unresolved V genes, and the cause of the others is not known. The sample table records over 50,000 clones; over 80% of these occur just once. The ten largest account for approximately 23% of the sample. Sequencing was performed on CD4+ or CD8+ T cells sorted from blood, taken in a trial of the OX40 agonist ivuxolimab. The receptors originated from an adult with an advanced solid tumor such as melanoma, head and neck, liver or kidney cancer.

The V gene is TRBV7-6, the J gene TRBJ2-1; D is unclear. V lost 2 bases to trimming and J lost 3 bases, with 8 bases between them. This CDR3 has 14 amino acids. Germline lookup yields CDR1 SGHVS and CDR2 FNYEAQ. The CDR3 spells CASSLRVGYNEQFF. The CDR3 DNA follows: TGTGCCAGCAGCTTACGGGTTGGCTACAATGAGCAGTTCTTC.

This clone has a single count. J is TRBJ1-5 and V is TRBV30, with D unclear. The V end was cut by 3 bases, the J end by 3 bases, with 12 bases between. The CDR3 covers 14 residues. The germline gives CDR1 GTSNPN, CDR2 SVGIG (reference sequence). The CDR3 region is CAWRAAAYNQPQHF. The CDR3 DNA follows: TGTGCCTGGAGGGCAGCCGCTTACAATCAGCCCCAGCATTTT.

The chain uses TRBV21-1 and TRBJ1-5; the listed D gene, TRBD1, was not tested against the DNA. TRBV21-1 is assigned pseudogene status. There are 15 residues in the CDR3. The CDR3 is CASTTRTGPYQPQHF. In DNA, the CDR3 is TGTGCCAGCACCACACGGACAGGGCCTTATCAGCCCCAGCATTTT.

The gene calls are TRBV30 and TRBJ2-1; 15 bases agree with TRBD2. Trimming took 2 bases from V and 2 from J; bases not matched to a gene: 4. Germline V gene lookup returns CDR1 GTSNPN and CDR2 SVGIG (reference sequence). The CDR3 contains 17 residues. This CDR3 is CAWSIGLAGGTYNEQFF. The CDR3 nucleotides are TGTGCCTGGAGTATAGGACTAGCGGGAGGGACCTACAATGAGCAGTTCTTC.

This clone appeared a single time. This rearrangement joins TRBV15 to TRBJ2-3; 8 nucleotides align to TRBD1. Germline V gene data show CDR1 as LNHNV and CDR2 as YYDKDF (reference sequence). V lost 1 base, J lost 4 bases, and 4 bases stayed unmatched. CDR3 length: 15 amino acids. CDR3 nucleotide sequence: TGTGCCACCAGCAGAGCTTCAGGGGGCGCAGATACGCAGTATTTT. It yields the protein CATSRASGGADTQYF.

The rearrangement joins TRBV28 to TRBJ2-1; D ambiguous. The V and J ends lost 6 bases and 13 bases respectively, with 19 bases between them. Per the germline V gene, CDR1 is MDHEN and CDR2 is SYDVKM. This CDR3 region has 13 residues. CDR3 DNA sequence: TGTGCCAGCAGCGTCGCGGTAGCCAAGTCCCAGTTCTTC. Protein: CASSVAVAKSQFF.

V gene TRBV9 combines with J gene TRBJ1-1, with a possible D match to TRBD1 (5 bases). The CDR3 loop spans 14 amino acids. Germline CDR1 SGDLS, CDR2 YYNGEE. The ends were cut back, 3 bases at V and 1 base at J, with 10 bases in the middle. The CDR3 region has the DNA TGTGCCAGCAGCGGACAGCAACCGAACACTGAAGCTTTCTTT. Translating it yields CASSGQQPNTEAFF.

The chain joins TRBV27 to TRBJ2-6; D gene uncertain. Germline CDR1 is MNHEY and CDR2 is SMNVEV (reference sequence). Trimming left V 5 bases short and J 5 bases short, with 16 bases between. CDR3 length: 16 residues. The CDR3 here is CASSPYYKTRANVLTF. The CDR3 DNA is TGTGCCAGCAGTCCCTATTATAAAACCCGGGCCAACGTCCTGACTTTC.

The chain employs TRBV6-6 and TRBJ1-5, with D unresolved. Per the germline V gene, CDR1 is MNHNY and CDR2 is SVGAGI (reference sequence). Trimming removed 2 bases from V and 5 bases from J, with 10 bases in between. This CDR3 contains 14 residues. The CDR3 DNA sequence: TGTGCCAGCAGTTACAGGGAGCGTGATCAGCCCCAGCATTTT. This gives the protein CASSYRERDQPQHF.

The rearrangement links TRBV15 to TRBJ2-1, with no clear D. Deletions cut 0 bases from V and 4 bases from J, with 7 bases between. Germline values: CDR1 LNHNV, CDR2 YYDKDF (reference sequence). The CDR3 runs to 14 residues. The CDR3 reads CATSRDPFYNEQFF. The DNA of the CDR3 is TGTGCCACCAGCAGAGATCCCTTTTACAATGAGCAGTTCTTC.

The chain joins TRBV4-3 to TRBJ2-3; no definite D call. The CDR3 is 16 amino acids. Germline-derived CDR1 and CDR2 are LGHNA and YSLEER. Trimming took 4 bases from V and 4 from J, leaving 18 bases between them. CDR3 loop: CASSPYPTQKADTQYF. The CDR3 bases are TGCGCCAGCAGCCCCTACCCGACTCAAAAGGCAGATACGCAGTATTTT.

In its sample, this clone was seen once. The CDR3 loop is CASSQEEGVEGTDTQYF. Written as DNA, the CDR3 is TGTGCCAGCAGCCAAGAAGAGGGGGTCGAGGGCACAGATACGCAGTATTTT. The chain links TRBV4-2 to TRBJ2-3; weak D call: TRBD1 (6 bases). With 0 bases removed from V and 1 base from J, the gap between germline ends came to 14 bases. The CDR3 extends over 17 amino acids. CDR1 and CDR2 from the germline V gene are LGHNA and YNFKEQ.

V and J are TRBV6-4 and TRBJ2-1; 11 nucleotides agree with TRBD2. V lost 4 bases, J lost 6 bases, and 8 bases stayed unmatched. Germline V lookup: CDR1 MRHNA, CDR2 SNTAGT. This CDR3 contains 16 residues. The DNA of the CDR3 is TGTGCCAGCAGTGTAACGACTAGCGGGGTTGGCAATGAGCAGTTCTTC. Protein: CASSVTTSGVGNEQFF.

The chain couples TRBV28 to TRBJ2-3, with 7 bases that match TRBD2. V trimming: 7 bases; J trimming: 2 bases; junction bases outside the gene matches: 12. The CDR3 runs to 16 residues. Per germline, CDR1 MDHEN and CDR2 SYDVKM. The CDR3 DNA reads TGTGCCAGCACTCTGGGAGGGGCGGGGAACACAGATACGCAGTATTTT. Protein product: CASTLGGAGNTDTQYF.

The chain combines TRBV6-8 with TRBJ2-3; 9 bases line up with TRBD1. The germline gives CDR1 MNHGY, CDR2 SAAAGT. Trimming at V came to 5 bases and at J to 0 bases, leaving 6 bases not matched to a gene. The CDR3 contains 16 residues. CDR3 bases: TGTGCCAGCAGTAAACACAGGGGGCTAAGCACAGATACGCAGTATTTT. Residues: CASSKHRGLSTDTQYF.

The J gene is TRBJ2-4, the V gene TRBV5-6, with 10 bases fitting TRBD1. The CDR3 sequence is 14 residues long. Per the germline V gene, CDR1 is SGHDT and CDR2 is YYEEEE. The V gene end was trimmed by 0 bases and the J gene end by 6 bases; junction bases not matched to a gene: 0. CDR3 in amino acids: CASSLGTGGNIQYF. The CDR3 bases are TGTGCCAGCAGCTTGGGGACAGGGGGAAACATTCAGTACTTC.

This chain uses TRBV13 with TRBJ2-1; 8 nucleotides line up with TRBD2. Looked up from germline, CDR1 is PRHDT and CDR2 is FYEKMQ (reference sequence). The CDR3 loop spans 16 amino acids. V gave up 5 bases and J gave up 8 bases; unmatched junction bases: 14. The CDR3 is CASSPGTSLLIYEQFF. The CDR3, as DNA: TGTGCCAGCAGCCCCGGGACTAGTTTATTGATATATGAGCAGTTCTTC.

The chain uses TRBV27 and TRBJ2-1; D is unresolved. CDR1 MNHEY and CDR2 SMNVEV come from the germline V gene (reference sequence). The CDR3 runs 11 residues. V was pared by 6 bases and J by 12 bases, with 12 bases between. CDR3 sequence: CASSPDRVQFF. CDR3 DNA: TGTGCCAGCAGCCCGGATCGGGTGCAGTTCTTC.

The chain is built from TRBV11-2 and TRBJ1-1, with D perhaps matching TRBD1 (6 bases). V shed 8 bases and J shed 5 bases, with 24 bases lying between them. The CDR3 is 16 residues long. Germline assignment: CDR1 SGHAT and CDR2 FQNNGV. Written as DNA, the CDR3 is TGTGCCAGCTGCCCTATGATTACAGGGCCGGGGACTGAAGCTTTCTTT. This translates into CASCPMITGPGTEAFF.